These T cell receptor beta chains were read from a single sample in a study of lymphopenia after photon versus proton radiotherapy. Method: immunoSEQ multiplex PCR; TCRdb's copy keeps in-frame clones and lacks some. The top ten hold under 4.5% of the sample, which has 25,000 to 30,000 clones, less than 90% seen once. The specimen comprised peripheral blood, sampled from a patient treated with photon-based radiotherapy. The receptors shown here come from a woman in her forties or fifties with pancreatic cancer. The CDR3 runs from the conserved cysteine through the conserved F or W. The D gene is left open where the match is weak. Clone size appears in some rows only: once, few, many, or a class for an expanded clone.

few	NA	TRBV11-2	TRBJ2-7	CASSLTGAEQYF	TGTGCCAGCAGCTTGACGGGAGCCGAGCAGTACTTC
NA	NA	TRBV9	TRBJ2-3	CASSLTTVSSTDTQYF	TGTGCCAGCAGCTTGACAACTGTGTCTAGCACAGATACGCAGTATTTT
few	NA	TRBV13	TRBJ2-7	CASSLGDNDYEQYF	TGTGCCAGCAGCTTAGGGGACAATGATTACGAGCAGTACTTC
NA	NA	TRBV29-1	TRBJ1-2	CSVDRAGIGGYTF	TGCAGCGTTGATAGGGCAGGGATAGGAGGCTACACCTTC
NA	NA	TRBV30	TRBJ2-1	CAHGGDNSYNEQFF	TGTGCCCATGGCGGGGATAACTCCTACAATGAGCAGTTCTTC
NA	NA	TRBV4-3	TRBJ1-5	CASSQAQWQPQHF	TGCGCCAGCAGCCAAGCCCAGTGGCAGCCCCAGCATTTT
NA	TRBD1	TRBV5-5	TRBJ1-1	CASSLVVRDRVMNTEAFF	TGTGCCAGCAGCTTGGTTGTACGGGACAGGGTCATGAACACTGAAGCTTTCTTT
NA	NA	TRBV5-1	TRBJ2-2	CASSLAGLQGGGELFF	TGCGCCAGCAGCTTGGCCGGGCTTCAGGGAGGCGGGGAGCTGTTTTTT
NA	NA	TRBV9	TRBJ2-7	CASSVSGKENEQYF	TGTGCCAGCAGCGTGTCCGGGAAGGAAAACGAGCAGTACTTC
few	NA	TRBV7-2	TRBJ2-7	CASSRGSTHSYEQYF	TGTGCCAGCAGCAGGGGGTCGACTCACTCCTACGAGCAGTACTTC